This T cell receptor beta chain was identified during a study of Graves' ophthalmopathy and Graves' hyperthyroidism. Regarding the study as a whole: Most thyroid-expanded clonotypes exceeding 0.001 frequency were also found in blood. Between ophthalmopathy and stable hyperthyroidism, a 13-signature model drew a separation with 87.88% sensitivity and around 80% specificity.

This clonotype was seen many times. The target antigen is unknown. The CDR3 runs 14 residues. Germline CDR1 SGHAT, CDR2 FQNNGV. V lost 5 bases, J lost 7 bases, and 8 bases stayed unmatched. Enrolled hyperthyroidism patients had a new diagnosis, a duration under 2 months, and an age of 18 to 65. The study amplified TCR beta CDR3 regions using RNA transcripts. Second-round multiplex PCR came after a first-round RT-PCR that employed HTBI primers. Using its own MiXCR run on the multiplex PCR reads, TCRdb lists one record per CDR3 protein. Of 350,000 to 400,000 distinct CDR3 sequences listed, 15% to 17% were seen once; the top ten hold approximately 7%.

The chain recombines TRBV11-2 with TRBJ1-1; 9 bases agree with TRBD1. This TCR was sampled from a woman aged 18-29 years with stable Graves' hyperthyroidism. Sequencing was carried out using peripheral blood. CDR3 DNA sequence: TGTGCCAGCAGCCGACGGGACAGGGAGGATGAAGCTTTCTTT. As protein: CASSRRDREDEAFF.